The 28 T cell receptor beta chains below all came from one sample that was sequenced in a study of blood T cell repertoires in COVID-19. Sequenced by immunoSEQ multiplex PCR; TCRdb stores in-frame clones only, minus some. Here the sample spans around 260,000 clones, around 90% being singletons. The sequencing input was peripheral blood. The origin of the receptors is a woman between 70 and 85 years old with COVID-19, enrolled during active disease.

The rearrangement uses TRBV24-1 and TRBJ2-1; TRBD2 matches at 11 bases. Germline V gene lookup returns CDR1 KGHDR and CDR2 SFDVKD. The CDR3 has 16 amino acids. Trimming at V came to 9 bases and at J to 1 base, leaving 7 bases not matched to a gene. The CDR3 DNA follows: TGTGCCACCCGGACTAGCGGGCGGGCTTCCTACAATGAGCAGTTCTTC. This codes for CATRTSGRASYNEQFF.

CDR3 in DNA: TGTGCCAGCAGCTCGGGGCTACGGGGGATAGAGACCCAGTACTTC. Encoded protein: CASSSGLRGIETQYF. The J gene is TRBJ2-5, the V gene TRBV5-5; weak D call: TRBD2 (6 bases). Germline lookup yields CDR1 SGHKS and CDR2 YYEKEE (reference sequence). V was cut by 3 bases and J by 4 bases, with 16 bases left in between. CDR3 size: 15 residues.

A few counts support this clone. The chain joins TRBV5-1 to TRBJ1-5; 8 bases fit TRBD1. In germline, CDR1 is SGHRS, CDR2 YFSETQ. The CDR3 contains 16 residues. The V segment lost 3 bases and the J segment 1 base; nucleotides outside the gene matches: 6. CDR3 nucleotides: TGCGCCAGCAGCTCCGGGAGGACAGGGAGCAATCAGCCCCAGCATTTT. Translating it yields CASSSGRTGSNQPQHF.

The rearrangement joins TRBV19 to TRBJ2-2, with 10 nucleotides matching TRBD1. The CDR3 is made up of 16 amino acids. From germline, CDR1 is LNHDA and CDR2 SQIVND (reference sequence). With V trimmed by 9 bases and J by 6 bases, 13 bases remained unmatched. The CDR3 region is CASWPGQGIGPGELFF. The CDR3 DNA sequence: TGTGCCAGCTGGCCGGGACAGGGGATTGGACCCGGGGAGCTGTTTTTT.

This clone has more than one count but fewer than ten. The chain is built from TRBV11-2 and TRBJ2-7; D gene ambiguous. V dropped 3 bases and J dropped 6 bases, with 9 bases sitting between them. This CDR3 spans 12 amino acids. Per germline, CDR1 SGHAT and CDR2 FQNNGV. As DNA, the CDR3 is TGTGCCAGCAGCTTCCTAGGCCGCGAGCAGTACTTC. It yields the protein CASSFLGREQYF.

The CDR3 DNA follows: TGTGCCAGCAGCCAGGCACAGGGGACGAACACTGAAGCTTTCTTT. Translating gives CASSQAQGTNTEAFF. V and J are TRBV3-1 (or the pseudogene TRBV3-2) and TRBJ1-1; TRBD1 matches 7 bases. The germline gives CDR1 LGHDT, CDR2 YNNKEL (reference sequence). This CDR3 has 15 amino acids. Losses at the gene ends were 3 bases for V and 1 base for J; bases not matched to a gene: 5.

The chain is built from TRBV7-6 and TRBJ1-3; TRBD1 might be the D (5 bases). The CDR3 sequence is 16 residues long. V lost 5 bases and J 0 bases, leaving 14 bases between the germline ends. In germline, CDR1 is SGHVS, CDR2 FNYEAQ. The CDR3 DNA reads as TGTGCCAGCAGCCCGACAGAACGATACTCTGGAAACACCATATATTTT. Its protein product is CASSPTERYSGNTIYF.

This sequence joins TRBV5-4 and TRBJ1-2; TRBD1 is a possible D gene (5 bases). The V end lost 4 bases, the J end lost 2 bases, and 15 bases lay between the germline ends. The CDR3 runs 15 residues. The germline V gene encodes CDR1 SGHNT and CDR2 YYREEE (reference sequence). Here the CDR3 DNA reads TGTGCCAGCAGCCCGGACCCTCGGACAAACTATGGCTACACCTTC. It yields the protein CASSPDPRTNYGYTF.

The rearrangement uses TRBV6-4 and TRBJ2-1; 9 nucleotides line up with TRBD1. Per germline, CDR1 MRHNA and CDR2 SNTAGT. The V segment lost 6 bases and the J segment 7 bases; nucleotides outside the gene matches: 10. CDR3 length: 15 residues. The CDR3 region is CASSAGTGFLNEQFF. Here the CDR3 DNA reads TGTGCCAGCAGCGCCGGGACAGGGTTTTTAAATGAGCAGTTCTTC.

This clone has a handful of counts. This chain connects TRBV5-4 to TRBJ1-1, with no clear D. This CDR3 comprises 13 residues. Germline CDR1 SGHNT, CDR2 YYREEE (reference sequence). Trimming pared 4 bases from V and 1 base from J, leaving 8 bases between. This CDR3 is CASSQTENTEAFF. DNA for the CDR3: TGTGCCAGCAGCCAAACAGAGAACACTGAAGCTTTCTTT.

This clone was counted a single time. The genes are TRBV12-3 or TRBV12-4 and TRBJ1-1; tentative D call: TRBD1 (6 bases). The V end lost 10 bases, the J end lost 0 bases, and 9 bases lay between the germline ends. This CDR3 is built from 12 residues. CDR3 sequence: CATDRLNTEAFF. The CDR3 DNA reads TGTGCCACGGACAGACTGAACACTGAAGCTTTCTTT.

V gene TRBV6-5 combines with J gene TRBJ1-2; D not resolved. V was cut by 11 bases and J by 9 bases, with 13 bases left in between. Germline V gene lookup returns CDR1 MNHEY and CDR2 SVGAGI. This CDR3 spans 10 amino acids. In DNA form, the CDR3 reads TGTGCCCTAGACGAGGATCGCTACACCTTC. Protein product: CALDEDRYTF.

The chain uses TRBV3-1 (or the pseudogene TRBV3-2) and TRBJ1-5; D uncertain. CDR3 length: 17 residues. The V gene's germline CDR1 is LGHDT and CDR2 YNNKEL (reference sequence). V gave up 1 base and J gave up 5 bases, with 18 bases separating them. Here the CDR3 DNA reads TGTGCCAGCAGCCAAGTGCGGGCTCCGGGAATCGATCAGCCCCAGCATTTT. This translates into CASSQVRAPGIDQPQHF.

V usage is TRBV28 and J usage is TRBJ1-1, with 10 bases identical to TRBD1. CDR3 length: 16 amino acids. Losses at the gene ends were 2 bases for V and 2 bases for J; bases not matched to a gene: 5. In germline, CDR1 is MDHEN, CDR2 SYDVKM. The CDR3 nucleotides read TGTGCCAGCAGTTTAACCGGGACAGGGGTCAACACTGAAGCTTTCTTT. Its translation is CASSLTGTGVNTEAFF.

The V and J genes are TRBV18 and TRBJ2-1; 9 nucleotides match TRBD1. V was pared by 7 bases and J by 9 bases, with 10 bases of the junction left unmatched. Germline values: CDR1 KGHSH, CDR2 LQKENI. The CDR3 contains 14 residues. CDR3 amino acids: CASLRTGAGGEQFF. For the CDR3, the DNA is TGTGCCAGCTTAAGGACAGGGGCAGGGGGTGAGCAGTTCTTC.

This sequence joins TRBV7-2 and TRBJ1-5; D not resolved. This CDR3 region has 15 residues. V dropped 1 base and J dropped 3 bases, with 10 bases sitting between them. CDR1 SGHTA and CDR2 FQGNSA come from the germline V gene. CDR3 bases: TGTGCCAGCAGCTTAGATCGGTCGAACAATCAGCCCCAGCATTTT. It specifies CASSLDRSNNQPQHF.

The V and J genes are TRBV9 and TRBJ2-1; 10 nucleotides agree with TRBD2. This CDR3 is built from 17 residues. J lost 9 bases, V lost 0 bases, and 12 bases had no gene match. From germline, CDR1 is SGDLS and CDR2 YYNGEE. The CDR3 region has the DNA TGTGCCAGCAGCGTAGCGTCGGATGGGACTAGCGCTGTTGAGCAGTTCTTC. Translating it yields CASSVASDGTSAVEQFF.

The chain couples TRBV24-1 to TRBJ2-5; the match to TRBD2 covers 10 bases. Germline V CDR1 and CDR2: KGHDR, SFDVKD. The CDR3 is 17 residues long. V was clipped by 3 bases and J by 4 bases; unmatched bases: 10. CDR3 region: CATSDVPSGSFRETQYF. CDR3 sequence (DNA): TGTGCCACCAGTGATGTGCCTAGCGGGAGTTTTCGAGAGACCCAGTACTTC.

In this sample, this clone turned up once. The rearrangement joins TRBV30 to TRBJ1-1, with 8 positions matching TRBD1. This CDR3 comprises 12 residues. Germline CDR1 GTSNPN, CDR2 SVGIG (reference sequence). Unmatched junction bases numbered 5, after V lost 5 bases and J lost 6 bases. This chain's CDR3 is CAWETGVSEAFF. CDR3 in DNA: TGTGCCTGGGAGACAGGGGTCTCTGAAGCTTTCTTT.

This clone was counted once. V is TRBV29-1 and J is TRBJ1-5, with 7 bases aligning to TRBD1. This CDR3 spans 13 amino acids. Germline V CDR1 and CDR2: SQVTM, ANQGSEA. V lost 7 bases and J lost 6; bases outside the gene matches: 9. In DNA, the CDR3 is TGCAGCGCAAAAACAGGGGATGGTCAGCCCCAGCATTTT. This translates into CSAKTGDGQPQHF.

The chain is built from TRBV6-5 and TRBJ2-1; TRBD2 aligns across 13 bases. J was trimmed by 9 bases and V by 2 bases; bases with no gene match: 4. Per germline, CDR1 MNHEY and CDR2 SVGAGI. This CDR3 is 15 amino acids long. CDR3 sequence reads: CASSYGTSGEIEQFF. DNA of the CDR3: TGTGCCAGCAGTTACGGGACTAGCGGGGAGATTGAGCAGTTCTTC.

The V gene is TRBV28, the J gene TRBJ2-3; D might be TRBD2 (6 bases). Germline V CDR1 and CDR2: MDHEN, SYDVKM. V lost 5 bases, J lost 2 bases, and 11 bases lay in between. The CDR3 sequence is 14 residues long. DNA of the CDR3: TGTGCCAGCAGTCGAGGAGGGCTCACAGATACGCAGTATTTT. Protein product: CASSRGGLTDTQYF.

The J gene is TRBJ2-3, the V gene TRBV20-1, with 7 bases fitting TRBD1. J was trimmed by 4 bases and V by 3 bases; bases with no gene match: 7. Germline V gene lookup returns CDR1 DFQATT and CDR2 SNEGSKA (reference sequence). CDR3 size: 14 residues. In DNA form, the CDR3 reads TGCAGTGCTAGTGACAGGGTTGGGGCAGATACGCAGTATTTT. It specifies CSASDRVGADTQYF.

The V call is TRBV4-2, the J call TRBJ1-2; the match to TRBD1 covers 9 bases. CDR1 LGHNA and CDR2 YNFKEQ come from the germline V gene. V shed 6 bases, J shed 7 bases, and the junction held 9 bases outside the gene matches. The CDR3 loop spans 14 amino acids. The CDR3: CASSRDRERGGYTF. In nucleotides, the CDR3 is TGTGCCAGCAGTCGGGACAGGGAACGAGGTGGCTACACCTTC.

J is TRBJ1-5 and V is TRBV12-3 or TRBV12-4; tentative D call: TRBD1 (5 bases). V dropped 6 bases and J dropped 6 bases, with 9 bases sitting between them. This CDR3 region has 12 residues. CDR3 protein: CASSRGGQPQHF. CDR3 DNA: TGTGCCAGCAGCCGGGGGGGTCAGCCCCAGCATTTT.

The CDR3 nucleotides are TGTGCCAGCAGAGATGGGCTTTGGACCCAGTACTTC. Translating it yields CASRDGLWTQYF. The chain carries TRBV6-5 and TRBJ2-5; D gene uncertain. The CDR3 is made up of 12 amino acids. Germline loops: CDR1 MNHEY, CDR2 SVGAGI. Trimming took 6 bases from V and 7 from J, leaving 12 bases between them.

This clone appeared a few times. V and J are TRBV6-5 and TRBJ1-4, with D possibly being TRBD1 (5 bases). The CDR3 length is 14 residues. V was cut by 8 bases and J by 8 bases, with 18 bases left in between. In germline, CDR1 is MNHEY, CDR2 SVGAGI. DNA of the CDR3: TGTGCCAGCCGACCGCGGGGCTTTGGGGAAAAACTGTTTTTT. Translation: CASRPRGFGEKLFF.

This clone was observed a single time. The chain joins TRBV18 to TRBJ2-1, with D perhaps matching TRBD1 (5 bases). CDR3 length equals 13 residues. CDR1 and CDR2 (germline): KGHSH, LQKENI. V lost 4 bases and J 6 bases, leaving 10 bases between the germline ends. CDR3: CASSRVTGNEQFF. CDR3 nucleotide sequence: TGTGCCAGCTCACGGGTCACAGGCAATGAGCAGTTCTTC.